The clone carrying this T cell receptor (beta chain) was picked up a small number of times. As yet, its antigen is unknown. PCR primers comprised 60 Vbeta and 13 Jbeta primers. Assay used: immunoSEQ multiplex PCR; TCRdb lists only in-frame clones, some missing. The data show around 170,000 clones, approximately 78% seen once. This sample stems from a study of cytomegalovirus exposure and HLA in healthy donors. On the study more broadly: About 84% of 300 to 450 genotyped donors fell in the Caucasian-associated ancestry cluster.

V lost 5 bases, J lost 4 bases, and 2 bases stayed unmatched. Per germline, CDR1 LNHNV and CDR2 YYDKDF (reference sequence). The CDR3 contains 14 residues. General observations from the study: Clonal expansion, a later analysis showed, was greater in HLA-associated TCR beta chains than in equally common others. Researchers counted roughly 150 TCR beta chains as cytomegalovirus-associated. Later analysis identified about 18,000 TCR beta sequences associated with HLA alleles, using a false discovery rate threshold of 0.05.

V and J are TRBV15 and TRBJ1-2; the match to TRBD1 covers 12 bases. Material: PBMCs. The sequence was collected from a male donor in good health and CMV-seronegative. This chain's CDR3 is CATSAGQGAYGYTF. CDR3 sequence (DNA): TGTGCCACCAGCGCGGGACAGGGGGCCTATGGCTACACCTTC.